The sequence of this T cell receptor (beta chain) was determined in a study of blood T cell repertoires in COVID-19 (TCRdb year 2020). With regard to the full study: Collaborator samples came from the United States, Italy and Spain and covered acute and convalescent phases of COVID-19. Where available, HLA class I and class II types were obtained from metadata supplied by the sample provider rather than from assay-based typing. A de-identified subject ID, COVID-19 status, age in years and sex were almost always included in the sample metadata. A freely available public database, intended as a resource for researchers studying the immune response to SARS-CoV-2, is where the repertoires were released. Samples came from the ongoing ImmuneRACE study (first 160 participants) plus 1,254 subjects from 6 global collaborators. The material from the prospective study consisted of cDNA or gDNA derived from T cells, B-cell-depleted T cells, or PBMCs. Deeply sampled blood TCRbeta repertoires from subjects exposed to, actively infected with, or recovered from COVID-19 were included in the dataset.

TCRbeta CDR3 regions were amplified from genomic DNA by means of the immunoSEQ Assay, a bias-controlled multiplex PCR. The original pipeline was this. The number of nucleated cells in each sample was estimated by amplification of reference gene primers within the assay. To quantify the absolute abundance of each unique TCRbeta CDR3 rearrangement, sequence reads were collapsed and filtered. Productive Simpson clonality was computed per sample as the square root of Simpson's diversity index over productive rearrangements. Drawn from immuneACCESS, this table holds only the in-frame rearrangements with V and J called that TCRdb kept. Clones are partly lost; checked studies trace under half to an unresolved V gene and leave the rest unexplained. The V and J calls and clone size come from that table; D and trimming were worked out from the DNA. The sample records 150,000 to 200,000 clones, 70% to 85% of which are singletons. In total, the top ten clones hold 6% to 8.5% of the sample.

The germline V gene (reference sequence) gives CDR1 as MNHEY and CDR2 as SMNVEV. A distance of 13 bases separates the germline ends of V and J, which lose 9 bases and 1 base respectively. Inclusive of the bounding cysteine and phenylalanine, the CDR3 is 15 residues long. Just CDR3 DNA is preserved here, 45 bases in frame from base 1. General conclusions and limits of the study: Clinical and demographic metadata were provided uncurated, with the amount varying by source and participant.

The collaborating institutions used their own protocols to collect whole blood in K2EDTA tubes. Collaborator samples were shipped for TCRbeta analysis as frozen whole blood, isolated PBMCs, or DNA extracted from either sample type. Remarks on this clone: It lacks a known antigen. Base quality data are lacking; no much larger clone is found one base away.

This TCR was recovered from a human donor in a cohort sampled during active COVID-19. The V and J segments used are TRBV27 and TRBJ2-6; the D gene is possibly TRBD1, with 6 bases matching. Sequencing used peripheral blood. The CDR3 reads as follows: CASKDRLSGANVLTF. The DNA reads as follows: TGTGCCAGTAAGGACAGATTGTCTGGGGCCAACGTCCTGACTTTC.